The 21 T cell receptor beta chains below come from one sample, sequenced in a study of regulatory T cells in long-lasting Graves disease (TCRdb year 2021). The sample's time point label, decoded: persistent/refractory GD, antithyroid drugs over 5 years with positive TRAb. RNA was extracted from PBMCs in TRIzol for both TCR sequencing and RNA sequencing. The method was multiplex PCR. TCRdb shows the sequencer as Illumina HiSeq 4000. iRepertoire HTBI primers and Arm-PCR amplification of CDR3 regions were used to construct TCR beta libraries. TCRdb redid the processing of the public reads, applying fastp at Q25 and MiXCR, and retained in-frame beta chains. Each entry merges the rows of one CDR3 protein and shows their most common DNA and genes. This sample is represented by a few hundred thousand distinct CDR3 sequences; roughly 23% of them were singletons. Around an eighth of the sample rests with the top ten.

Sequenced material: peripheral blood mononuclear cells (PBMCs), taken when the disease was refractory, from a patient treated with antithyroid drugs. These receptors were obtained from a female donor with Graves disease.

This clonotype was counted between two and nine times. This chain connects TRBV7-9 to TRBJ2-2, with 10 bases matching TRBD1. J gave up 5 bases and V 5 bases, and 8 bases lay outside the gene matches. The CDR3 totals 16 residues. Looked up from germline, CDR1 is SEHNR and CDR2 is FQNEAQ (reference sequence). The CDR3 loop is CASSERQGAQTGELFF. The CDR3 region has the DNA TGTGCCAGCAGCGAGAGACAGGGGGCTCAGACCGGGGAGCTGTTTTTT.

At least ten counts were recorded for this clonotype. In DNA form, the CDR3 reads TGTGCCAGCAGTTTATCCCTGACAGGGGGGAACATTCAGTACTTC. The encoded protein is CASSLSLTGGNIQYF. The chain uses TRBV27 and TRBJ2-4; TRBD1 aligns across 9 bases. Per the germline V gene, CDR1 is MNHEY and CDR2 is SMNVEV (reference sequence). The CDR3 length is 15 residues. Trimming took 0 bases from V and 7 from J; bases not matched to a gene: 4.

This chain connects TRBV11-2 to TRBJ1-1; D gene uncertain. Germline lookup yields CDR1 SGHAT and CDR2 FQNNGV. The CDR3 runs 12 residues. Trimming removed 10 bases at V and 3 bases at J, with 12 bases between. CDR3 nucleotide sequence: TGTGCCACTGAACACGGGGACACTGAAGCTTTCTTT. Translating gives CATEHGDTEAFF.

Concerning this clonotype itself: A much larger clone sits a single nucleotide away, making a read error possible. The chain uses TRBV6-1 and TRBJ2-7, with TRBD2 matching 14 bases. The CDR3 spans 15 residues. Germline V lookup: CDR1 MNHNS, CDR2 SASEGT. CDR3 loop: CASRRPGLAGVEQHF. The CDR3 DNA reads as TGTGCCAGCAGGCGACCGGGACTAGCGGGAGTCGAGCAGCACTTC.

The table lists this clonotype with a few counts. The chain is built from TRBV19 and TRBJ2-7; possible D gene TRBD2, 6 bases. The germline CDR1 and CDR2 sequences are LNHDA and SQIVND (reference sequence). Between the trimmed V and J ends, which lost 4 bases and 4 bases, there was a span of 20 bases. The CDR3 runs to 16 residues. The CDR3 region is CASSTSSEVVSYEQYF. The CDR3 nucleotides are TGTGCCAGTAGTACTTCTAGCGAAGTGGTATCGTACGAGCAGTACTTC.

This clonotype occurred many times. V usage is TRBV19 and J usage is TRBJ2-7, with D possibly called TRBD1 or TRBD2 (5 bases each). In germline, CDR1 is LNHDA, CDR2 SQIVND (reference sequence). There are 12 residues in the CDR3. Trimming pared 10 bases from V and 3 bases from J, leaving 13 bases between. The CDR3 DNA reads TGTGCCACTCGGGACCCGTACTACGAGCAGTACTTC. Its protein product is CATRDPYYEQYF.

Relative to its sample, this clonotype is large. The chain is built from TRBV7-2 and TRBJ2-7; D is uncertain. With 3 bases removed from V and 5 bases from J, the gap between germline ends came to 11 bases. Germline V lookup: CDR1 SGHTA, CDR2 FQGNSA. The CDR3 extends over 13 amino acids. Here the CDR3 reads CASSLSSSHEQYF. The CDR3 region has the DNA TGTGCCAGCAGCTTGTCTAGTTCCCACGAGCAGTACTTC.

Many counts were recorded for this clonotype. This chain links TRBV28 with TRBJ2-7; TRBD1 matches at 8 bases. The V segment lost 3 bases and the J segment 0 bases; nucleotides outside the gene matches: 1. Per germline, CDR1 MDHEN and CDR2 SYDVKM. CDR3 size: 14 residues. CDR3 coding DNA: TGTGCCAGCAGTTTCGGGACAGGCTCCTACGAGCAGTACTTC. Translated: CASSFGTGSYEQYF.

This chain uses TRBV6-4 with TRBJ2-1; 12 bases align to TRBD2. The germline CDR1 and CDR2 sequences are MRHNA and SNTAGT. Losses at the gene ends were 3 bases for V and 6 bases for J; bases not matched to a gene: 9. The CDR3 totals 17 residues. The CDR3 region has the DNA TGTGCCAGCAGTGAAGCACTAGGACTAGCGGGGATCAATGAGCAGTTCTTC. Translating gives CASSEALGLAGINEQFF.

In this sample, this clonotype turned up a few times. V is TRBV12-3 or TRBV12-4 and J is TRBJ2-1, with a possible D match to TRBD2 (6 bases). With 6 bases removed from V and 4 bases from J, the gap between germline ends came to 13 bases. The CDR3 length is 14 residues. The DNA of the CDR3 is TGTGCCAGCAGACCCGGGACTTCTTACAATGAGCAGTTCTTC. This gives the protein CASRPGTSYNEQFF.

V gene TRBV20-1 combines with J gene TRBJ2-3; TRBD2 matches at 10 bases. Germline values: CDR1 DFQATT, CDR2 SNEGSKA (reference sequence). This CDR3 is 18 amino acids long. The J segment lost 0 bases and the V segment lost 0 bases, leaving 9 bases of the junction unmatched. The CDR3, as DNA: TGCAGTGCTAGAGACGGACTAGCGGCATACTCTAGCACAGATACGCAGTATTTT. It encodes CSARDGLAAYSSTDTQYF.

The table lists this clonotype with a few counts. The rearrangement uses TRBV4-1 and TRBJ1-1, with D possibly TRBD1 on 6 matching bases. The germline V gene encodes CDR1 MGHRA and CDR2 YSYEKL. The CDR3 consists of 14 residues. V dropped 4 bases and J dropped 1 base, with 10 bases sitting between them. The CDR3 protein is CASSPTTGNTEAFF. In DNA, the CDR3 is TGCGCCAGCAGCCCTACGACAGGGAACACTGAAGCTTTCTTT.

This chain joins TRBV5-1 and TRBJ1-2; D possibly corresponds to TRBD1 (6 bases). V shed 4 bases and J shed 8 bases, with 18 bases lying between them. The CDR3 totals 14 residues. Per germline, CDR1 SGHRS and CDR2 YFSETQ. CDR3: CASSPGRGDGGYTF. The CDR3 DNA sequence: TGCGCCAGCAGCCCGGGCAGGGGAGATGGCGGCTACACCTTC. Filled out from reference TRBV5-1 and TRBJ1-2, the complete variable domain reads KAGVTQTPRYLIKTRGQQVTLSCSPISGHRSVSWYQQTPGQGLQFLFEYFSETQRNKGNFPGRFSGRQFSNSRSEMNVSTLELGDSALYLCASSPGRGDGGYTFGSGTRLTVV.

In this sample, this clonotype turned up many times. This sequence joins TRBV6-2 or TRBV6-3 and TRBJ2-2; D not certain. V was cut by 6 bases and J by 1 base, with 9 bases left in between. The length of the CDR3 is 14 residues. Germline lookup yields CDR1 MNHEY and CDR2 SVGEGT. CDR3 DNA sequence: TGTGCCAGCAGACCGACCGGGAACACCGGGGAGCTGTTTTTT. Amino acids: CASRPTGNTGELFF.

This clonotype was observed a few times. This sequence joins TRBV9 and TRBJ2-1; D is possibly TRBD2 (6 bases). Germline V gene sequence: CDR1 SGDLS, CDR2 YYNGEE. The CDR3 sequence is 15 residues long. Trimming cost V 1 base and J 7 bases, with 15 bases left between them. CDR3 sequence reads: CASSVSGGKTNEQFF. The CDR3 bases are TGTGCCAGCAGCGTATCCGGCGGGAAGACGAATGAGCAGTTCTTC.

The V call is TRBV28, the J call TRBJ1-2; 8 nucleotides agree with TRBD1. The CDR3 is 14 amino acids. Germline-derived CDR1 and CDR2 are MDHEN and SYDVKM. J gave up 4 bases and V 5 bases, and 6 bases lay outside the gene matches. CDR3 loop: CASSPDRAGYGYTF. The CDR3 region has the DNA TGTGCCAGCAGTCCGGACAGGGCAGGCTATGGCTACACCTTC.

The table lists this clonotype with a few counts. The chain recombines TRBV7-9 with TRBJ2-3, with TRBD2 as a possible D gene (5 bases). The CDR3 has 14 residues. Trimming stripped 5 bases from V and 5 bases from J, with 14 bases between. In germline, CDR1 is SEHNR, CDR2 FQNEAQ (reference sequence). CDR3 region: CASSARTGGDTQYF. CDR3 in DNA: TGTGCCAGCAGCGCCAGGACTGGTGGAGATACGCAGTATTTT.

This clonotype was seen ten or more times. J is TRBJ2-2 and V is TRBV28; TRBD1 aligns across 7 bases. Trimming cost V 3 bases and J 6 bases; bases outside gene matches: 4. The CDR3 covers 14 residues. Germline V gene sequence: CDR1 MDHEN, CDR2 SYDVKM. The CDR3 loop is CASSLVQGAGELFF. The CDR3 nucleotides are TGTGCCAGCAGTTTGGTTCAGGGGGCCGGGGAGCTGTTTTTT.

This clonotype was observed many times. The V and J genes are TRBV15 and TRBJ1-4; tentatively, D is TRBD1 (5 bases). Trimming removed 0 bases at V and 5 bases at J, with 16 bases between. There are 17 residues in the CDR3. Germline-derived CDR1 and CDR2 are LNHNV and YYDKDF (reference sequence). Here the CDR3 DNA reads TGTGCCACCAGCAGAGATTTCCTCGGGGGATCGAATGAAAAACTGTTTTTT. It translates to CATSRDFLGGSNEKLFF.

This clonotype was picked up a small number of times. This chain uses TRBV20-1 with TRBJ2-2; D not resolved. Germline lookup yields CDR1 DFQATT and CDR2 SNEGSKA (reference sequence). The CDR3 consists of 13 residues. The ends were cut back, 2 bases at V and 4 bases at J, with 8 bases in the middle. In DNA, the CDR3 is TGCAGTGCTAGACTAGTTGGCACCGGGGAGCTGTTTTTT. This sequence encodes CSARLVGTGELFF.

The rearrangement joins TRBV10-3 to TRBJ2-7; either TRBD1 or TRBD2 may fit D (5 bases each). The germline gives CDR1 ENHRY, CDR2 SYGVKD. Trimming took 4 bases from V and 2 from J, leaving 12 bases between them. The CDR3 length is 14 residues. Written as DNA, the CDR3 is TGTGCCATCAGTGGCCGGGACGGAACCTACGAGCAGTACTTC. This gives the protein CAISGRDGTYEQYF.